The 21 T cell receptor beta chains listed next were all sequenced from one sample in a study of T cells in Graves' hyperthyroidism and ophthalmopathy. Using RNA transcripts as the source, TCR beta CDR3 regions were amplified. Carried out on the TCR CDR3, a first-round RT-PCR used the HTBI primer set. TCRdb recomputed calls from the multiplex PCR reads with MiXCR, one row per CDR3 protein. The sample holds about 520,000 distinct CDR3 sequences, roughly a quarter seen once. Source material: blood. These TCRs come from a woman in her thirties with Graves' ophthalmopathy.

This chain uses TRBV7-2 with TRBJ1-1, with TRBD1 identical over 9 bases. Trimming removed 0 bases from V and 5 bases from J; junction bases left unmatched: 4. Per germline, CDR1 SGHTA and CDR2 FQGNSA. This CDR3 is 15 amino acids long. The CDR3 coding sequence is TGTGCCAGCAGCTTAGCGAACAGGGGGCAGACTGAAGCTTTCTTT. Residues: CASSLANRGQTEAFF.

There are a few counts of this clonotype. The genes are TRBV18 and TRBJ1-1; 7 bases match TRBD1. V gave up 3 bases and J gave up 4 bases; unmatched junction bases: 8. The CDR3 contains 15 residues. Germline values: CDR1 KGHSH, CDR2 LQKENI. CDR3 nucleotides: TGTGCCAGCTCACCGGACCAAACAGGGGTCACTGAAGCTTTCTTT. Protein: CASSPDQTGVTEAFF.

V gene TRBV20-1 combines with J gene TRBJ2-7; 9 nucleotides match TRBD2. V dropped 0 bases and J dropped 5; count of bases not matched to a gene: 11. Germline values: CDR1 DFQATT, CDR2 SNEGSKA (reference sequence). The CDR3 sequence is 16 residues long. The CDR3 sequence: CSARDQGPSGGNEQYF. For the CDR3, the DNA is TGCAGTGCTAGAGATCAGGGCCCAAGCGGGGGGAACGAGCAGTACTTC.

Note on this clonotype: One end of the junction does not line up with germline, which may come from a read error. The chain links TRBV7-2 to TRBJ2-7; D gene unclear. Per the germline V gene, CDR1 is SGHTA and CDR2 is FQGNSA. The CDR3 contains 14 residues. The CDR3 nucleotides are TGTGCCAGCAGCCCGCTGCCAGAGTCCTACGATCAGTACTTC. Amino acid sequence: CASSPLPESYDQYF.

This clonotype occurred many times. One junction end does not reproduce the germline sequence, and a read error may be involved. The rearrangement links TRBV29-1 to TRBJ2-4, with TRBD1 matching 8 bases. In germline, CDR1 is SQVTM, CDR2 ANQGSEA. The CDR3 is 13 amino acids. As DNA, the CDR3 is TGCAGCGTTGAAGGCCAGGGGGCGAACATTAAGTACTTC. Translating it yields CSVEGQGANIKYF. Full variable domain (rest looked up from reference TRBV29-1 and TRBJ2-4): SAVISQKPSRDICQRGTSLTIQCQVDSQVTMMFWYRQQPGQSLTLIATANQGSEATYESGFVIDKFPISRPNLTFSTLTVSNMSPEDSSIYLCSVEGQGANIKYFGAGTRLSVL.

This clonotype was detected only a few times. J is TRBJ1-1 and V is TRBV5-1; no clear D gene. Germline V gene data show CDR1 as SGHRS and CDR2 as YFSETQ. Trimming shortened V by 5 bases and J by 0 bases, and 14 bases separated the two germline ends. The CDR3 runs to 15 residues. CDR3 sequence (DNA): TGCGCCAGCAGAGAAAACAGTTTAATGAACACTGAAGCTTTCTTT. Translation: CASRENSLMNTEAFF.

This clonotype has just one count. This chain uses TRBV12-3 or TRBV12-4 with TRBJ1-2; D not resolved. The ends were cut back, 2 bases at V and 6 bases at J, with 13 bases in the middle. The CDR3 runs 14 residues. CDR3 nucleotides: TGTGCCAGCAGTTTAAGTAGAGGGAAGGATGGCTACACCTTC. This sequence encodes CASSLSRGKDGYTF.

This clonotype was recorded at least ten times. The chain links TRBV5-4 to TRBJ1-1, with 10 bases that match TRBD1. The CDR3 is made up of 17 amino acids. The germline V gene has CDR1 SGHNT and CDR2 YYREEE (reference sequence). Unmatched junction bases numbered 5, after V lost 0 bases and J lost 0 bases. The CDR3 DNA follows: TGTGCCAGCAGCTTGGGCCGGGACAGGGGTTTGAACACTGAAGCTTTCTTT. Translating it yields CASSLGRDRGLNTEAFF.

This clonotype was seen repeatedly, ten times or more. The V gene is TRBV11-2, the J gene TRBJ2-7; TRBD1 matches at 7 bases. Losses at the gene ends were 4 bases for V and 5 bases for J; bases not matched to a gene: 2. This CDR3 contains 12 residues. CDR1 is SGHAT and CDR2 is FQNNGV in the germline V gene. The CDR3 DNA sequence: TGTGCCAGCAGCTCAGACAGGGACGAGCAGTACTTC. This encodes CASSSDRDEQYF.

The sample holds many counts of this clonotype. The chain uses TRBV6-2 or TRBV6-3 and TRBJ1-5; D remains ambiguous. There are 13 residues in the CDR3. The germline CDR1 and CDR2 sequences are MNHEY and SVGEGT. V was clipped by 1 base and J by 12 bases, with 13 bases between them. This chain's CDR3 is CASSYFGQIHQHF. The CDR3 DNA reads TGTGCCAGCAGTTACTTTGGCCAGATTCACCAGCATTTT.

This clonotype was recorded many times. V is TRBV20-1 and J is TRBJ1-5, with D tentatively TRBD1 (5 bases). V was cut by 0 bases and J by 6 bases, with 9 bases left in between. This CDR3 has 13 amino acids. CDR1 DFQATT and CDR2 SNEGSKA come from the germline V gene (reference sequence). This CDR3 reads CSAREMGVQPQHF. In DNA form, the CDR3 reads TGCAGTGCTAGAGAGATGGGGGTTCAGCCCCAGCATTTT.

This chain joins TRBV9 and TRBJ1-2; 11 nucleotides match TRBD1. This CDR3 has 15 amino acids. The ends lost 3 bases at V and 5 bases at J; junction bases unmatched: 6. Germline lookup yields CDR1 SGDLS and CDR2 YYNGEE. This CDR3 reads CASSAQDRGQYGYTF. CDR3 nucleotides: TGTGCCAGCAGCGCCCAGGACAGGGGGCAGTATGGCTACACCTTC. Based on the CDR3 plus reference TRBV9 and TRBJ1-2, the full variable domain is DSGVTQTPKHLITATGQRVTLRCSPRSGDLSVYWYQQSLDQGLQFLIQYYNGEERAKGNILERFSAQQFPDLHSELNLSSLELGDSALYFCASSAQDRGQYGYTFGSGTRLTVV.

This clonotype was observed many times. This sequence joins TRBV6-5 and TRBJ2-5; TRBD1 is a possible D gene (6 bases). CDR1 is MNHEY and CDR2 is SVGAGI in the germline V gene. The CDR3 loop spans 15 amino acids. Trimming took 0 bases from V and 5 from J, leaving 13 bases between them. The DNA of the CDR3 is TGTGCCAGCAGTTACTCGGGACATCCAACGGAGACCCAGTACTTC. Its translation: CASSYSGHPTETQYF.

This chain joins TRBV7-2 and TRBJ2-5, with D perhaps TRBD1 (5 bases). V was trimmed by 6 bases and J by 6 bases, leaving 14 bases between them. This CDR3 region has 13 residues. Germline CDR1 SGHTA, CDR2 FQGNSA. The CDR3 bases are TGTGCCAGCAGTACCTTCAGGGAAAAGACCCAGTACTTC. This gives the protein CASSTFREKTQYF.

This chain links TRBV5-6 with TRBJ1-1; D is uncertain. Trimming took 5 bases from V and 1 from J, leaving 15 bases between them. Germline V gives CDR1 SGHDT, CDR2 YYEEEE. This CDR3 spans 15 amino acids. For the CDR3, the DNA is TGTGCCAGCAGTACCGCGCGGGAGGCGAACACTGAAGCTTTCTTT. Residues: CASSTAREANTEAFF.

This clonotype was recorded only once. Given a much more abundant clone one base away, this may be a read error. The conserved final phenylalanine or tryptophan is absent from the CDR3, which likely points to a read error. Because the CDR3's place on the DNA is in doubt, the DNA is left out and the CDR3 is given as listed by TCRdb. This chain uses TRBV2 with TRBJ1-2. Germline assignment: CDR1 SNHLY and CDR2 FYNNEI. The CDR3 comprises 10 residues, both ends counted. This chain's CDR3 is CASSEATIYY.

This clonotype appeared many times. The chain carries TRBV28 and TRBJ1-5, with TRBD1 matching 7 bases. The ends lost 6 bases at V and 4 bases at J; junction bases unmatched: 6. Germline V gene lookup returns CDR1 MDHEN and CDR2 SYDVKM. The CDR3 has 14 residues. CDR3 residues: CASSFEQGNQPQHF. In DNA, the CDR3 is TGTGCCAGCAGCTTCGAACAGGGGAATCAGCCCCAGCATTTT.

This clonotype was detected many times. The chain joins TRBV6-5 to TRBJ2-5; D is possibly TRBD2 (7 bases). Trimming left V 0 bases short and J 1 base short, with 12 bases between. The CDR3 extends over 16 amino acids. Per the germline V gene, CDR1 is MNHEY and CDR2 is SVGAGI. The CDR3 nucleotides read TGTGCCAGCAGTTACTCTGCGGGGGCAACCCAAGAGACCCAGTACTTC. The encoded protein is CASSYSAGATQETQYF.

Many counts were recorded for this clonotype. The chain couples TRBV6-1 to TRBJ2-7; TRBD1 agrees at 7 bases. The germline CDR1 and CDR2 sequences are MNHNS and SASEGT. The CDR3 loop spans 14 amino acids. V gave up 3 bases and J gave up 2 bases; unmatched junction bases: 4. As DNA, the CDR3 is TGTGCCAGCAGTGAGTACAGGGGCCCCTACGAGCAGTACTTC. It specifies CASSEYRGPYEQYF.

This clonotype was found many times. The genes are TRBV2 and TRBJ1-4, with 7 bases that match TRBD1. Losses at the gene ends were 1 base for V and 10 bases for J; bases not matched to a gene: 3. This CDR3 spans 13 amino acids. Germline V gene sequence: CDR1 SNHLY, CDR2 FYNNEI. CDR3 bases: TGTGCCAGCAGTGAAGGGACAGGAGGAAAACTGTTTTTT. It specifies CASSEGTGGKLFF.

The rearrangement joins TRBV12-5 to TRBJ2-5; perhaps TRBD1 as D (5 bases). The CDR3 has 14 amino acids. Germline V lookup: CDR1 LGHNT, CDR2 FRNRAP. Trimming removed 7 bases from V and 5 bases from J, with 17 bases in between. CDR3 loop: CASASLGAAETQYF. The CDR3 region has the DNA TGTGCTAGTGCCTCATTAGGGGCTGCGGAGACCCAGTACTTC.